This TCR beta chain was recorded in a study of blood T cell repertoires in COVID-19. Produced via immunoSEQ multiplex PCR; TCRdb's table is partial and in-frame only. The sample shows about 97,000 clones, roughly nine tenths of them seen only once. This TCR was recovered from a man aged 45-65 years with active COVID-19. The source material was peripheral blood.

The CDR3: CASSPRLSTDTQYF. CDR3 DNA: TGTGCCAGCAGCCCCCGACTTAGCACAGATACGCAGTATTTT. The V and J genes are TRBV2 and TRBJ2-3, with D unclear. The germline V and J ends were trimmed by 6 bases and 0 bases, with 10 bases remaining between them. The CDR3 has 14 amino acids. In germline, CDR1 is SNHLY, CDR2 FYNNEI.